These 14 T cell receptor beta chains share one sample of origin, sequenced in a study of CD4 T cells in relation to SARS-CoV-2 and coronaviruses. The unexposed donors gave CD4+ T cells in about 2010-2019, prior to COVID-19. CD4+ T cells were isolated from the cells after around 9 days of culture. No cognate antigen is known for these TCRs. TCRdb keeps only in-frame clones here, not all; method: immunoSEQ multiplex PCR. The data contain just under 30,000 clones, 55% to 75% of them singletons. The sequenced sample consisted of CD4+ T cells from PBMCs, cultured in vitro. The receptors shown here come from a human donor in good health.

This clone has more than one count but fewer than ten. The genes are TRBV27 and TRBJ2-1; 8 nucleotides align to TRBD2. V was clipped by 9 bases and J by 4 bases; unmatched bases: 8. CDR1 is MNHEY and CDR2 is SMNVEV in the germline V gene (reference sequence). This CDR3 has 14 amino acids. CDR3 loop: CASTLSGGYNEQFF. The DNA of the CDR3 is TGTGCCAGTACCCTATCGGGAGGGTACAATGAGCAGTTCTTC.

The chain employs TRBV6-5 and TRBJ1-4; 8 bases are shared with TRBD1. The CDR3 is 15 residues long. The J segment lost 3 bases and the V segment lost 6 bases, leaving 6 bases of the junction unmatched. CDR1 and CDR2 (germline): MNHEY, SVGAGI. This CDR3 is CASRTTGEPNEKLFF. CDR3 coding DNA: TGTGCCAGCAGAACGACAGGGGAGCCTAATGAAAAACTGTTTTTT.

The genes are TRBV7-2 and TRBJ1-5, with a possible D match to TRBD1 (6 bases). V was shortened by 1 base and J by 7 bases, with 11 bases between the two germline ends. The germline gives CDR1 SGHTA, CDR2 FQGNSA. This CDR3 comprises 14 residues. CDR3 region: CASSLGTASQPQHF. DNA of the CDR3: TGTGCCAGCAGCTTAGGGACAGCAAGCCAGCCCCAGCATTTT. Based on the CDR3 plus reference TRBV7-2 and TRBJ1-5, the full variable domain is GAGVSQSPSNKVTEKGKDVELRCDPISGHTALYWYRQSLGQGLEFLIYFQGNSAPDKSGLPSDRFSAERTGGSVSTLTIQRTQQEDSAVYLCASSLGTASQPQHFGDGTRLSIL.

The chain uses TRBV5-4 and TRBJ2-1; TRBD2 aligns across 7 bases. The CDR3 is made up of 15 amino acids. The V gene's germline CDR1 is SGHNT and CDR2 YYREEE (reference sequence). J was trimmed by 5 bases and V by 3 bases; bases with no gene match: 8. CDR3 nucleotides: TGTGCCAGCAGCTACGGGACTAAGTCCCACAATGAGCAGTTCTTC. Translating it yields CASSYGTKSHNEQFF.

The sample holds one count of this clone. The chain joins TRBV11-2 to TRBJ1-4; D is possibly TRBD1 (6 bases). Germline values: CDR1 SGHAT, CDR2 FQNNGV. Trimming cost V 4 bases and J 7 bases, with 16 bases left between them. This CDR3 comprises 15 residues. CDR3 bases: TGTGCCAGCAGCTCTGGACAGTCGGGGGGTGAAAAACTGTTTTTT. It yields the protein CASSSGQSGGEKLFF.

This clone was seen only a few times. The chain couples TRBV9 to TRBJ2-3; 10 positions agree with TRBD2. With V trimmed by 4 bases and J by 4 bases, 12 bases remained unmatched. The CDR3 has 17 amino acids. From germline, CDR1 is SGDLS and CDR2 YYNGEE. The CDR3 DNA follows: TGTGCCAGCAGCCCCCACCTCCTAGCGGGAGATCCAGATACGCAGTATTTT. Protein product: CASSPHLLAGDPDTQYF.

The CDR3 DNA follows: TGTGCCAGTAGTATTGTACAGGGCGACACCGGGGAGCTGTTTTTT. It encodes CASSIVQGDTGELFF. This rearrangement joins TRBV19 to TRBJ2-2; possibly TRBD1 for D (6 bases). Germline lookup yields CDR1 LNHDA and CDR2 SQIVND (reference sequence). V lost 3 bases and J lost 3, with 11 bases in between. CDR3 length: 15 residues.

The genes are TRBV10-3 and TRBJ1-2; 7 bases fit TRBD1. J lost 3 bases, V lost 5 bases, and 6 bases had no gene match. The CDR3 spans 14 residues. Per germline, CDR1 ENHRY and CDR2 SYGVKD. The CDR3 reads CAISQGGRDYGYTF. CDR3 DNA: TGTGCCATCAGTCAAGGGGGCCGGGACTATGGCTACACCTTC.

The chain couples TRBV9 to TRBJ2-7; 15 bases line up with TRBD2. This CDR3 comprises 15 residues. Unmatched junction bases numbered 2, after V lost 3 bases and J lost 4 bases. CDR1 is SGDLS and CDR2 is YYNGEE in the germline V gene. CDR3 sequence: CASSGGLAGGYEQYF. CDR3 sequence (DNA): TGTGCCAGCAGCGGGGGACTAGCGGGGGGTTACGAGCAGTACTTC.

The chain uses TRBV9 and TRBJ1-1; 7 bases are shared with TRBD1. The CDR3 spans 16 residues. V dropped 0 bases and J dropped 8; count of bases not matched to a gene: 13. The germline V gene has CDR1 SGDLS and CDR2 YYNGEE. The CDR3 DNA follows: TGTGCCAGCAGCGTAGGGGACAGAGGGGGGGTGACGGAAGCTTTCTTT. Its protein is CASSVGDRGGVTEAFF.

In its sample, this clone was seen a few times. This chain uses TRBV7-2 with TRBJ1-1; TRBD1 matches 7 bases. From germline, CDR1 is SGHTA and CDR2 FQGNSA. The ends lost 10 bases at V and 5 bases at J; junction bases unmatched: 10. There are 13 residues in the CDR3. This chain's CDR3 is CATKQGSGTEAFF. The CDR3 DNA reads TGTGCCACCAAACAGGGGTCGGGGACTGAAGCTTTCTTT. The full variable domain, its missing parts supplied by reference TRBV7-2 and TRBJ1-1, is GAGVSQSPSNKVTEKGKDVELRCDPISGHTALYWYRQSLGQGLEFLIYFQGNSAPDKSGLPSDRFSAERTGGSVSTLTIQRTQQEDSAVYLCATKQGSGTEAFFGQGTRLTVV.

The sample holds one count of this clone. The V gene is TRBV11-2, the J gene TRBJ1-4; 8 bases agree with TRBD1. Looked up from germline, CDR1 is SGHAT and CDR2 is FQNNGV. The V gene end was trimmed by 5 bases and the J gene end by 4 bases; junction bases not matched to a gene: 6. The CDR3 contains 15 residues. CDR3 sequence (DNA): TGTGCCAGCAGCGCCGGGACAGGCTATAATGAAAAACTGTTTTTT. This encodes CASSAGTGYNEKLFF.

This chain connects TRBV19 to TRBJ1-6, with 10 bases that match TRBD1. The germline V gene has CDR1 LNHDA and CDR2 SQIVND (reference sequence). This CDR3 comprises 15 residues. Trimming cost V 8 bases and J 7 bases; bases outside gene matches: 8. CDR3 in DNA: TGTGCCAGTCAAGGGACAGGGGTAGAGAATTCACCCCTCCACTTT. Its protein product is CASQGTGVENSPLHF.

The J gene is TRBJ1-4, the V gene TRBV18; D remains unclear. Trimming took 1 base from V and 6 from J, leaving 12 bases between them. Looked up from germline, CDR1 is KGHSH and CDR2 is LQKENI. This CDR3 has 15 residues. The CDR3 reads CASSPRRGWDEKLFF. The CDR3 nucleotides are TGTGCCAGCTCACCACGTAGAGGGTGGGATGAAAAACTGTTTTTT.